This T cell receptor (beta chain) originates from a study of persistence of HIV-infected CD4 T cells. Study-level information: The sample holds CD4+ T cells responsive to CMV or HIV-1 Gag.

Sequencing used immunoSEQ version 4 in survey mode. Repertoires were generated with immunoSEQ multiplex PCR, while TCRdb's copy carries only in-frame clones and drops some. The sample holds about 39,000 clones; 85% are singletons and the top ten take around 5.4%. Turning to this clone: Its specificity is not known.

An overlapping HIV-1 Gag peptide pool stimulated these cells at 0.95 to 1 ug/peptide/mL. CD40L/CD69 double-negative CD45RO-high memory CD4+ T cells were collected. Findings and limits, study-wide: TCRbeta richness was lower in CMV- and Gag-responding cells than in anti-CD3/anti-CD28-responding cells. Antigen-responding cells were enriched for degenerate expanded CDR3beta sequences.

V trimming: 7 bases; J trimming: 4 bases; junction bases outside the gene matches: 11. The CDR3 has 15 amino acids. Germline values: CDR1 MDHEN, CDR2 SYDVKM. The V gene is TRBV28, the J gene TRBJ1-2, with TRBD1 identical over 8 bases. The TCR was taken from an adult with HIV. The donor label of this sample is uncertain. This specimen consisted of cultured CD4+ T cells from PBMCs, obtained from a patient who received antiretroviral therapy. CDR3 DNA sequence: TGTGCCAGCAAGCCCATGGACAGGGACGGCTATGGCTACACCTTC. This sequence encodes CASKPMDRDGYGYTF.